Sequencing of this T cell receptor beta chain was carried out in a study of T cell responses to AZD1222 COVID-19 vaccine. The assay was immunoSEQ multiplex PCR, and TCRdb's table has in-frame clones only and misses some. The sample includes 180,000 or so clones, approximately 93% seen only once; the top ten take approximately 1%. Broader study findings: Baseline seropositives among AZD1222 recipients totaled only 5 to 7. Regions 160-218 and 743-854 dominated among vaccine-associated CD4 TCRs spanning spike.

Per the germline V gene, CDR1 is SGHVS and CDR2 is FNYEAQ. The CDR3 runs 15 residues. V was cut by 4 bases and J by 8 bases, with 17 bases left in between. Investigators merged groups given second doses at roughly 4 or roughly 12 weeks. In the case of this clone: Its cognate antigen is unknown.

The sequence came from an adult who received the AZD1222 COVID-19 vaccine. The chain combines TRBV7-6 with TRBJ1-4; perhaps TRBD1 as D (6 bases). This sample comprised peripheral blood, obtained 28 days after the second AZD1222 dose. CDR3 residues: CASSSGTSGEEKLFF. In DNA, the CDR3 is TGTGCCAGCAGCTCCGGGACATCGGGGGAGGAAAAACTGTTTTTT.